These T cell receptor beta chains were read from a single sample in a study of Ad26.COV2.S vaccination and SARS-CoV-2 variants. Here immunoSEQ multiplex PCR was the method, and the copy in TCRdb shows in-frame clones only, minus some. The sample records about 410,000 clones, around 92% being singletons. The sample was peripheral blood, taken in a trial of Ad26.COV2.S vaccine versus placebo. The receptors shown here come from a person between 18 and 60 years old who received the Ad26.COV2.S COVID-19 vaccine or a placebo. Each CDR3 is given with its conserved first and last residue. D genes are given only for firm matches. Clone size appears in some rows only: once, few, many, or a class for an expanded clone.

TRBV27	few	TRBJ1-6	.	CASRGQQNSPLHF	TGTGCCAGCCGTGGACAGCAGAATTCACCCCTCCACTTT
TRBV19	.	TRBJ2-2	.	CASSIGQGNTGELFF	TGTGCCAGTAGTATAGGTCAGGGAAACACCGGGGAGCTGTTTTTT
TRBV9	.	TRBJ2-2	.	CASSAFLVGGELFF	TGTGCCAGCAGCGCTTTTCTGGTCGGCGGGGAGCTGTTTTTT
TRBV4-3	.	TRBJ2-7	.	CASSQDHKSYEQYF	TGCGCCAGCAGCCAAGATCACAAGTCCTACGAGCAGTACTTC
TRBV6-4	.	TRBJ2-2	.	CASSDSPNTGELFF	TGTGCCAGCAGTGACTCTCCGAACACCGGGGAGCTGTTTTTT
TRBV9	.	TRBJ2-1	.	CASSVDRLSNLPYNEQFF	TGTGCCAGCAGCGTAGATCGTTTGAGTAACCTCCCCTACAATGAGCAGTTCTTC
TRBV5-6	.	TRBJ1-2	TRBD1	CASRIWDRGLFGYTF	TGTGCCAGCAGGATTTGGGACAGGGGGCTGTTTGGCTACACCTTC
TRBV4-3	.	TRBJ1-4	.	CASSQDPSRTEKLFF	TGCGCCAGCAGCCAAGATCCCTCCCGGACGGAAAAACTGTTTTTT
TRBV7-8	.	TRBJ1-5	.	CASSLGPGGNQPQHF	TGTGCCAGCAGCTTAGGCCCAGGGGGCAATCAGCCCCAGCATTTT
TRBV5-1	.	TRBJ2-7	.	CASSYRTADEQYF	TGCGCCAGCAGCTACCGGACAGCCGACGAGCAGTACTTC
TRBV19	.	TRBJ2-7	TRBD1	CASSRPGQGSYEQYF	TGTGCCAGTAGCCGACCCGGACAGGGGAGTTACGAGCAGTACTTC
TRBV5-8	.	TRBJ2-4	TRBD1	CASSRQGRAKNIQYF	TGTGCCAGCAGCCGACAGGGGCGAGCCAAAAACATTCAGTACTTC
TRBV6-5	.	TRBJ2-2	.	CASNRDPNTGELFF	TGTGCCAGCAACCGGGACCCTAACACCGGGGAGCTGTTTTTT
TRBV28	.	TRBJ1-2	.	CASSLKSGIGYTF	TGTGCCAGCAGTTTAAAGTCAGGGATTGGCTACACCTTC
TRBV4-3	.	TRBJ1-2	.	CASSQGLGGYTF	TGCGCCAGCAGCCAAGGGTTGGGTGGCTACACCTTC
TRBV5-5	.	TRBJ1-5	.	CASSLATSLNQPQHF	TGTGCCAGCAGCTTGGCAACTAGTCTCAATCAGCCCCAGCATTTT
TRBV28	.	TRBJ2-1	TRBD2	CASSFHRAFGGDEQFF	TGTGCCAGCAGTTTTCATCGGGCCTTTGGGGGGGATGAGCAGTTCTTC
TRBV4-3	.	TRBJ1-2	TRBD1	CASSQIGTGGTYGYTF	TGCGCCAGCAGCCAAATTGGGACAGGAGGAACCTATGGCTACACCTTC
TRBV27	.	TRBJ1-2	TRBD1	CARSSGGDGYTF	TGTGCCAGGTCCTCAGGGGGCGATGGCTACACCTTC
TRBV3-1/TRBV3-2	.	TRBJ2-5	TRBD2	CASTLRLAGGETQYF	TGTGCCAGCACCCTAAGACTAGCGGGAGGGGAGACCCAGTACTTC
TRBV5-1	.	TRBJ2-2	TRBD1	CASSPGQPNTGELFF	TGCGCCAGCAGCCCGGGACAGCCGAACACCGGGGAGCTGTTTTTT
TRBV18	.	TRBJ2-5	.	CASSGGQTETQYF	TGTGCCAGCTCAGGGGGGCAAACGGAGACCCAGTACTTC
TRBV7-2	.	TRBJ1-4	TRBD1	CASSLRGDSEKLFF	TGTGCCAGCAGCCTCCGCGGGGACAGTGAAAAACTGTTTTTT
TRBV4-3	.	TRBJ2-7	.	CASSQGRGRAYEQYF	TGCGCCAGCAGCCAAGGCCGGGGCAGGGCGTACGAGCAGTACTTC
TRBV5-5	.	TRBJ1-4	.	CASSPGSGQRSNEKLFF	TGTGCCAGCAGCCCCGGTTCAGGGCAAAGGTCTAATGAAAAACTGTTTTTT
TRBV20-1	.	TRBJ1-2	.	CSASGGYGYTF	TGCAGTGCCTCTGGGGGGTATGGCTACACCTTC
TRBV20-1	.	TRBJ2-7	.	CSATSYEQYF	TGCAGTGCTACCTCCTACGAGCAGTACTTC
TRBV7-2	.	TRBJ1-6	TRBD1	CASSLDPFGQGVNSPLHF	TGTGCCAGCAGCTTAGACCCCTTCGGACAGGGAGTTAATTCACCCCTCCACTTT
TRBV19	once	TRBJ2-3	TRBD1	CASSTRGQGYTDTQYF	TGTGCCAGTAGTACACGGGGACAGGGATACACAGATACGCAGTATTTT
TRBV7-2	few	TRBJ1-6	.	CASSLGQNYNSPLHF	TGTGCCAGCAGCTTAGGGCAGAACTATAATTCACCCCTCCACTTT
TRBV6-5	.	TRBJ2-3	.	CASSYDTPGLGTQYF	TGTGCCAGCAGTTACGATACCCCGGGGTTGGGTACGCAGTATTTT
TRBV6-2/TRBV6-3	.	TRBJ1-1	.	CASSPYSGKAEAFF	TGTGCCAGCAGCCCTTACTCCGGAAAGGCTGAAGCTTTCTTT
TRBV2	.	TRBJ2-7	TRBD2	CASRGSGGAYEQYF	TGTGCCAGCAGGGGATCCGGGGGGGCATACGAGCAGTACTTC
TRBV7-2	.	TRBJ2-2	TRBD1	CASSRDRADTGELFF	TGTGCCAGCAGCCGGGACAGGGCGGACACCGGGGAGCTGTTTTTT
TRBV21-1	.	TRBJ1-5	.	CASSKYLAERGRNQPQHF	TGTGCCAGCAGCAAATACCTAGCAGAAAGGGGTCGCAATCAGCCCCAGCATTTT
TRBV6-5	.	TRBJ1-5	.	CASRPYRDQPQHF	TGTGCCAGCAGACCATACAGGGATCAGCCCCAGCATTTT
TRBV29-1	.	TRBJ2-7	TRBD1	CSYRQGAYEQYF	TGCAGTTACCGACAGGGGGCCTACGAGCAGTACTTC
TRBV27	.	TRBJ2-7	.	CASSAAADHYEQYF	TGTGCCAGCAGCGCCGCCGCGGATCACTACGAGCAGTACTTC
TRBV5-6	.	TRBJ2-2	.	CASSWDWQTGELFF	TGTGCCAGCAGCTGGGATTGGCAAACCGGGGAGCTGTTTTTT
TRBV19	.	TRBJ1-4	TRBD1	CASSTRGLAGEKLFF	TGTGCCAGTAGTACCAGGGGGCTAGCGGGTGAAAAACTGTTTTTT
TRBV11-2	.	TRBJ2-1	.	CASSLDGAPTTVNEQFF	TGTGCCAGCAGCTTAGACGGGGCACCCACGACAGTCAATGAGCAGTTCTTC
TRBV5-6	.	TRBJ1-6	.	CASSLFQPYNSPLHF	TGTGCCAGCAGCTTGTTCCAGCCCTATAATTCACCCCTCCACTTT
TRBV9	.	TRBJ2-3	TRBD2	CASSVSGGPPDTQYF	TGTGCCAGCAGCGTGTCGGGGGGTCCCCCAGATACGCAGTATTTT
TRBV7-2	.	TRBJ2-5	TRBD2	CASSLALTSGQETQYF	TGTGCCAGCAGCTTAGCATTGACTAGCGGGCAAGAGACCCAGTACTTC
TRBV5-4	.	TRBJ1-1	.	CASSGPRGGGTEAFF	TGTGCCAGCTCCGGCCCCCGGGGGGGAGGCACTGAAGCTTTCTTT
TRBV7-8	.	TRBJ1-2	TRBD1	CASSLFGTGDGYTF	TGTGCCAGCAGCTTATTTGGGACAGGGGATGGCTACACCTTC
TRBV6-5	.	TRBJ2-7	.	CASSTWSYYEQYF	TGTGCCAGCTCAACGTGGAGTTACTACGAGCAGTACTTC
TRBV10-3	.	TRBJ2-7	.	CAIASKEREQYF	TGTGCCATCGCTAGCAAGGAAAGGGAGCAGTACTTC
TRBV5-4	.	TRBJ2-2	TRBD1	CASSSVPGQGAPTGELFF	TGTGCCAGCAGCTCCGTCCCGGGACAGGGGGCTCCTACCGGGGAGCTGTTTTTT
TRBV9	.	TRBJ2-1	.	CASKNEQFF	TGTGCCAGTAAGAATGAGCAGTTCTTC
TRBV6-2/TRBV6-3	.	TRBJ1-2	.	CASSYSGARGYTF	TGTGCCAGCAGTTACTCTGGGGCGCGTGGCTACACCTTC
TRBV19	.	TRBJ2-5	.	CASSIVTAPETQYF	TGTGCCAGTAGTATCGTCACAGCCCCCGAGACCCAGTACTTC
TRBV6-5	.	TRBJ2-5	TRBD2	CASSYRLAGVETQYF	TGTGCCAGCAGTTACAGGCTAGCGGGGGTGGAGACCCAGTACTTC
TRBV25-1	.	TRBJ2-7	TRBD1	CASSTGGTGDYEQYF	TGTGCCAGCAGTACGGGAGGGACAGGGGACTACGAGCAGTACTTC
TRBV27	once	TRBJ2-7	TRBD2	CASSLGLAGGEQYF	TGTGCCAGCAGTTTAGGGTTAGCGGGAGGTGAGCAGTACTTC
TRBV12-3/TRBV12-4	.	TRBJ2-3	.	CASRSSDTQYF	TGTGCCAGCAGGTCTTCGGATACGCAGTATTTT
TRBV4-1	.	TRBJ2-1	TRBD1	CASSHGRITGTVNEQFF	TGCGCCAGCAGCCACGGTCGTATCACCGGGACAGTCAATGAGCAGTTCTTC
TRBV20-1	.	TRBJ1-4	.	CSASSPGHTEKLFF	TGCAGTGCTAGTTCCCCAGGGCATACTGAAAAACTGTTTTTT
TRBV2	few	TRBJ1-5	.	CASSAQRSNQPQHF	TGTGCCAGCAGTGCCCAGAGGAGCAATCAGCCCCAGCATTTT